These 27 T cell receptor beta chains share one sample of origin, sequenced in a study of CD8 T cells in ankylosing spondylitis. TCRdb redid the calling of the 5' RACE reads with MiXCR, one entry per CDR3 protein. The sample carries 350,000 to 450,000 distinct CDR3 sequences, approximately 20% recorded once. Input material: blood, either unsorted or a sorted T cell fraction (not recorded which). These receptors were collected from a male donor with ankylosing spondylitis or in good health (not recorded which).

The V and J genes are TRBV10-3 and TRBJ2-5; TRBD1 matches at 7 bases. Germline values: CDR1 ENHRY, CDR2 SYGVKD. This CDR3 is built from 15 residues. Trimming removed 2 bases from V and 0 bases from J; junction bases left unmatched: 3. The CDR3 is CAISEPDRDQETQYF. The CDR3 nucleotides read TGTGCCATCAGTGAGCCCGACAGGGACCAAGAGACCCAGTACTTC.

The chain links TRBV18 to TRBJ1-3; D gene uncertain. Germline loops: CDR1 KGHSH, CDR2 LQKENI. The CDR3 extends over 13 amino acids. The V end was cut by 1 base, the J end by 3 bases, with 4 bases between. The CDR3 reads CASSPLIGNTIYF. The CDR3, as DNA: TGTGCCAGCTCACCACTAATTGGAAACACCATATATTTT.

This chain uses TRBV11-2 with TRBJ2-4, with 8 nucleotides matching TRBD2. The junction had 10 bases not matched to a gene; V was cut back by 5 bases and J by 7 bases. Germline V gene data show CDR1 as SGHAT and CDR2 as FQNNGV. The CDR3 consists of 15 residues. CDR3 nucleotide sequence: TGTGCCAGCAGCCTTAGCGGGGTAGAGCGGAACATTCAGTACTTC. The encoded protein is CASSLSGVERNIQYF.

In its sample, this clonotype was seen a few times. This chain joins TRBV29-1 and TRBJ1-1; weak D call: TRBD1 (5 bases). Per germline, CDR1 SQVTM and CDR2 ANQGSEA. The CDR3 covers 13 residues. V was shortened by 4 bases and J by 4 bases, with 13 bases between the two germline ends. Here the CDR3 DNA reads TGCAGCGTTGCCGCCGCGGGGGGCACTGAAGCTTTCTTT. Protein sequence: CSVAAAGGTEAFF.

J is TRBJ2-7 and V is TRBV2, with 8 bases matching TRBD1. After removal of 0 bases from V and 2 bases from J, the junction contained 3 bases not matched to a gene. CDR1 and CDR2 (germline): SNHLY, FYNNEI. The CDR3 is 15 residues long. CDR3: CASSEAPTGAYEQYF. For the CDR3, the DNA is TGTGCCAGCAGTGAAGCTCCGACAGGGGCCTACGAGCAGTACTTC.

This clonotype was counted between two and nine times. CDR3 sequence reads: CASSDTGTGVGEQYF. CDR3 DNA: TGCGCCAGCAGTGATACCGGGACAGGGGTTGGCGAGCAGTACTTC. This chain joins TRBV10-1 and TRBJ2-7; 10 bases align to TRBD1. Germline CDR1 reads WNHNN; CDR2 reads SYGVQD (reference sequence). Germline trimming cut 3 bases from V and 6 bases from J; bases unmatched to any gene: 8. This CDR3 has 15 amino acids.

There are a few counts of this clonotype. The V gene is TRBV20-1, the J gene TRBJ1-1; no clear D gene. Germline lookup yields CDR1 DFQATT and CDR2 SNEGSKA (reference sequence). Trimming shortened V by 5 bases and J by 4 bases, and 17 bases separated the two germline ends. There are 14 residues in the CDR3. The CDR3 sequence is CSAGPIRGPTEAFF. The CDR3, as DNA: TGCAGTGCTGGACCTATCCGAGGGCCCACTGAAGCTTTCTTT.

The chain links TRBV27 to TRBJ2-1, with D maybe TRBD2 (5 bases). V was shortened by 9 bases and J by 2 bases, with 11 bases between the two germline ends. The CDR3 runs 13 residues. Germline loops: CDR1 MNHEY, CDR2 SMNVEV (reference sequence). In nucleotides, the CDR3 is TGTGCCAGTGCACTAGATCCCTACAATGAGCAGTTCTTC. Its translation: CASALDPYNEQFF.

This clonotype has only a few counts. The chain is built from TRBV7-6 and TRBJ2-6; D is ambiguous. Per the germline V gene, CDR1 is SGHVS and CDR2 is FNYEAQ. This CDR3 comprises 12 residues. V lost 7 bases and J lost 4, with 5 bases in between. CDR3 sequence reads: CASTPGANVLTF. The CDR3 DNA reads as TGTGCCAGCACCCCGGGGGCCAACGTCCTGACTTTC.

The chain combines TRBV28 with TRBJ2-5, with 12 bases that match TRBD2. J gave up 1 base and V 5 bases, and 5 bases lay outside the gene matches. Germline V gene sequence: CDR1 MDHEN, CDR2 SYDVKM. This CDR3 has 16 amino acids. The CDR3 coding sequence is TGTGCCAGCAGTGCCCGGACTAGCGGGGTCCAAGAGACCCAGTACTTC. This sequence encodes CASSARTSGVQETQYF. Filled out from reference TRBV28 and TRBJ2-5, the complete variable domain reads DVKVTQSSRYLVKRTGEKVFLECVQDMDHENMFWYRQDPGLGLRLIYFSYDVKMKEKGDIPEGYSVSREKKERFSLILESASTNQTSMYLCASSARTSGVQETQYFGPGTRLLVL.

This clonotype was seen at least ten times. V is TRBV6-6 and J is TRBJ2-2; D remains unclear. Germline loops: CDR1 MNHNY, CDR2 SVGAGI (reference sequence). V shed 2 bases and J shed 9 bases, with 7 bases lying between them. This CDR3 comprises 12 residues. The CDR3 here is CASSYVVRELFF. CDR3 sequence (DNA): TGTGCCAGCAGTTACGTGGTTAGGGAGCTGTTTTTT.

The sample holds many counts of this clonotype. The chain combines TRBV12-3 or TRBV12-4 with TRBJ2-1; D remains ambiguous. V shed 3 bases and J shed 8 bases, with 8 bases lying between them. The CDR3 extends over 12 amino acids. CDR3 protein: CASSLQTYEQFF. DNA of the CDR3: TGTGCCAGCAGTTTGCAGACCTATGAGCAGTTCTTC.

This clonotype was observed a handful of times. V usage is TRBV11-2 and J usage is TRBJ2-3, with 7 bases lining up with TRBD2. Trimming took 5 bases from V and 2 from J; bases not matched to a gene: 4. The V gene's germline CDR1 is SGHAT and CDR2 FQNNGV. The CDR3 has 14 residues. The CDR3 reads CASSGRGFTDTQYF. The DNA for the CDR3 is TGTGCCAGCAGCGGGCGGGGGTTCACAGATACGCAGTATTTT.

V gene TRBV2 combines with J gene TRBJ2-6, with 7 nucleotides matching TRBD1. J lost 0 bases, V lost 7 bases, and 12 bases had no gene match. Germline V gene lookup returns CDR1 SNHLY and CDR2 FYNNEI. The CDR3 contains 18 residues. Here the CDR3 DNA reads TGTGCCAGCATGGACCCAGGGACAGTACGCTCTGGGGCCAACGTCCTGACTTTC. Protein sequence: CASMDPGTVRSGANVLTF. The full variable domain, with the rest looked up from reference TRBV2 and TRBJ2-6, is EPEVTQTPSHQVTQMGQEVILRCVPISNHLYFYWYRQILGQKVEFLVSFYNNEISEKSEIFDDQFSVERPDGSNFTLKIRSTKLEDSAMYFCASMDPGTVRSGANVLTFGAGSRLTVL.

This clonotype occurred a few times. The chain employs TRBV12-3 or TRBV12-4 and TRBJ1-2, with D unclear. The CDR3 length is 14 residues. Trimming stripped 5 bases from V and 5 bases from J, with 15 bases between. The CDR3 nucleotides are TGTGCCAGCAGTCCAACCGGGCCGTTTTATGGCTACACCTTC. Its translation is CASSPTGPFYGYTF.

This clonotype was detected only a few times. This CDR3 reads CASSFAGRGNEQFF. The CDR3 DNA reads as TGTGCCAGCAGCTTTGCGGGGCGGGGAAATGAGCAGTTCTTC. The chain carries TRBV5-5 and TRBJ2-1; perhaps TRBD2 as D (6 bases). CDR1 is SGHKS, CDR2 YYEKEE, per germline (reference sequence). This CDR3 comprises 14 residues. Trimming took off 2 bases at V and 7 bases at J, with 13 bases between the two ends.

This clonotype was observed a handful of times. This chain uses TRBV25-1 with TRBJ2-5; TRBD1 is a possible D gene (6 bases). CDR1 and CDR2 from the germline V gene are MGHDK and SYGVNS. The CDR3 extends over 17 amino acids. Trimming shortened V by 6 bases and J by 5 bases, and 25 bases separated the two germline ends. The chain's CDR3 is CASRPIGVQGMTETQYF. The CDR3 region has the DNA TGTGCCAGCAGGCCCATTGGTGTGCAGGGGATGACGGAGACCCAGTACTTC.

The rearrangement links TRBV6-2 or TRBV6-3 to TRBJ1-5; tentatively, D is TRBD1 (6 bases). In germline, CDR1 is MNHEY, CDR2 SVGEGT. V lost 8 bases and J lost 3, with 14 bases in between. This CDR3 has 14 amino acids. In nucleotides, the CDR3 is TGTGCCAGCGGCCCACAGGGCTACAATCAGCCCCAGCATTTT. Its translation: CASGPQGYNQPQHF.

This rearrangement joins TRBV20-1 to TRBJ2-1; a possible D gene is TRBD1 (5 bases). Germline V CDR1 and CDR2: DFQATT, SNEGSKA (reference sequence). Trimming removed 0 bases at V and 9 bases at J, with 9 bases between. CDR3 length: 12 residues. CDR3 nucleotides: TGCAGTGCTAGAGACTGGGGCGCTGAGCAGTTCTTC. Amino acid sequence: CSARDWGAEQFF.

This sequence joins TRBV28 and TRBJ2-5; D unclear. The CDR3 totals 14 residues. Germline V CDR1 and CDR2: MDHEN, SYDVKM. Trimming stripped 2 bases from V and 4 bases from J, with 11 bases between. CDR3 nucleotide sequence: TGTGCCAGCAGTTTACCGGCCGCCGGAGAGACCCAGTACTTC. Its translation is CASSLPAAGETQYF.

This clonotype has a handful of counts. The V and J genes are TRBV10-2 and TRBJ2-2; D gene unclear. The V end was cut by 4 bases, the J end by 5 bases, with 8 bases between. CDR1 is WSHSY, CDR2 SAAADI, per germline. The CDR3 runs to 13 residues. CDR3 loop: CASSAIGTGELFF. Here the CDR3 DNA reads TGCGCCAGCAGTGCGATCGGGACCGGGGAGCTGTTTTTT.

The chain couples TRBV30 to TRBJ2-7; D uncertain. Trimming took 2 bases from V and 6 from J, leaving 11 bases between them. Per the germline V gene, CDR1 is GTSNPN and CDR2 is SVGIG (reference sequence). The CDR3 totals 12 residues. The CDR3 region is CAWSFQDVEQYF. The CDR3 DNA follows: TGTGCCTGGAGTTTCCAAGATGTCGAGCAGTACTTC.

The chain links TRBV20-1 to TRBJ2-1, with 8 bases matching TRBD2. The CDR3 length is 16 residues. Germline CDR1 and CDR2: DFQATT and SNEGSKA (reference sequence). V lost 3 bases, J lost 3 bases, and 10 bases stayed unmatched. CDR3 region: CSASGRGELNYNEQFF. The CDR3 coding sequence is TGCAGTGCTAGTGGGCGGGGGGAACTAAACTACAATGAGCAGTTCTTC.

The rearrangement joins TRBV11-2 to TRBJ2-3, with TRBD2 as a possible D gene (6 bases). The CDR3 has 14 amino acids. V was pared by 0 bases and J by 4 bases, with 8 bases between. In germline, CDR1 is SGHAT, CDR2 FQNNGV. The CDR3 region has the DNA TGTGCCAGCAGCTTAGAAGGGGAGGCAGATACGCAGTATTTT. As protein: CASSLEGEADTQYF.

This clonotype was seen a few times. This chain links TRBV2 with TRBJ2-1, with 8 nucleotides matching TRBD2. J gave up 4 bases and V 6 bases, and 5 bases lay outside the gene matches. The germline V gene has CDR1 SNHLY and CDR2 FYNNEI. The CDR3 runs 14 residues. The CDR3 region has the DNA TGTGCCAGCAGGGACGGGGGGGAGTACAATGAGCAGTTCTTC. This codes for CASRDGGEYNEQFF. The variable domain in full, with the rest retrieved from reference TRBV2 and TRBJ2-1, is EPEVTQTPSHQVTQMGQEVILRCVPISNHLYFYWYRQILGQKVEFLVSFYNNEISEKSEIFDDQFSVERPDGSNFTLKIRSTKLEDSAMYFCASRDGGEYNEQFFGPGTRLTVL.

The J gene is TRBJ2-5, the V gene TRBV12-3 or TRBV12-4, with 8 bases identical to TRBD1. This CDR3 is 13 amino acids long. Trimming at V came to 7 bases and at J to 4 bases, leaving 5 bases not matched to a gene. CDR3 bases: TGTGCCAGCACCCAGACAGGGGTAGAGACCCAGTACTTC. Protein sequence: CASTQTGVETQYF.

The rearrangement uses TRBV5-6 and TRBJ2-1; D might be TRBD2 (5 bases). The CDR3 is 14 residues long. Between the trimmed V and J ends, which lost 5 bases and 3 bases, there was a span of 12 bases. The germline V gene has CDR1 SGHDT and CDR2 YYEEEE. CDR3 protein: CASRALEGYNEQFF. The DNA of the CDR3 is TGTGCCAGCAGAGCGCTTGAGGGCTACAATGAGCAGTTCTTC.